The 24 T cell receptor beta chains reported below all come from one sample, sequenced in a study of cytomegalovirus exposure and HLA in healthy donors. Produced via immunoSEQ multiplex PCR; TCRdb's table is partial and in-frame only. The sample carries a few hundred thousand clones, approximately 86% recorded once. Sequencing input: PBMCs. These receptors all come from a man aged 25-40 years in good health and CMV-seronegative.

The chain combines TRBV6-5 with TRBJ2-3, with TRBD2 identical over 7 bases. V gave up 0 bases and J gave up 4 bases; unmatched junction bases: 7. Germline V CDR1 and CDR2: MNHEY, SVGAGI. There are 16 residues in the CDR3. CDR3 protein: CASSYSGGGVADTQYF. CDR3 sequence (DNA): TGTGCCAGCAGTTACTCTGGCGGGGGTGTCGCAGATACGCAGTATTTT.

This clone was counted between two and nine times. V is TRBV10-3 and J is TRBJ1-2; 10 bases are a match to TRBD1. Germline trimming cut 2 bases from V and 2 bases from J; bases unmatched to any gene: 2. The germline CDR1 and CDR2 sequences are ENHRY and SYGVKD. This CDR3 is built from 15 residues. In DNA, the CDR3 is TGTGCCATCAGTGAGACGGACAGGGGGAACTATGGCTACACCTTC. It codes for CAISETDRGNYGYTF.

This clone occurred once. Other DNA sequences from this sample encode an identical CDR3 as well. The chain uses TRBV14 and TRBJ1-6; 7 nucleotides align to TRBD1. The germline V gene has CDR1 SGHDN and CDR2 FVKESK. This CDR3 is built from 14 residues. The V segment lost 0 bases and the J segment 7 bases; nucleotides outside the gene matches: 0. The CDR3 sequence: CASSQETGNSPLHF. The CDR3, as DNA: TGTGCCAGCAGCCAAGAGACAGGGAATTCACCCCTCCACTTT.

CDR3 in DNA: TGCGCCAGCAGTATGACAGCCAGGAATCAGCCCCAGCATTTT. Residues: CASSMTARNQPQHF. J is TRBJ1-5 and V is TRBV10-2, with TRBD1 as a possible D gene (5 bases). Per germline, CDR1 WSHSY and CDR2 SAAADI. The CDR3 loop spans 14 amino acids. V lost 5 bases and J 4 bases, leaving 12 bases between the germline ends.

This clone was observed a handful of times. The rearrangement links TRBV13 to TRBJ2-7, with D unresolved. This CDR3 contains 13 residues. Germline loops: CDR1 PRHDT, CDR2 FYEKMQ (reference sequence). V lost 1 base and J lost 6, with 10 bases in between. The CDR3 DNA is TGTGCCAGCAGCTTAGAAAACGGTCGCGAGCAGTACTTC. It yields the protein CASSLENGREQYF.

J is TRBJ2-7 and V is TRBV4-2; 8 bases line up with TRBD1. Germline CDR1 reads LGHNA; CDR2 reads YNFKEQ. V lost 1 base and J lost 3; bases outside the gene matches: 5. This CDR3 is built from 15 residues. This CDR3 is CASSQVTGAYYEQYF. The CDR3 region has the DNA TGTGCCAGCAGCCAAGTGACAGGGGCATACTACGAGCAGTACTTC.

The chain joins TRBV7-2 to TRBJ1-1; 7 positions match TRBD1. The CDR3 is 11 residues long. The trim removed 4 bases at V and 11 bases at J, leaving 4 bases unmatched. Germline V lookup: CDR1 SGHTA, CDR2 FQGNSA. The CDR3 DNA follows: TGTGCCAGCAGCTCGGACAGGTGGGCTTTCTTT. This sequence encodes CASSSDRWAFF.

The chain recombines TRBV9 with TRBJ1-3; 9 bases align to TRBD1. V was clipped by 4 bases and J by 6 bases; unmatched bases: 11. This CDR3 is 16 amino acids long. Germline V gene sequence: CDR1 SGDLS, CDR2 YYNGEE. Written as DNA, the CDR3 is TGTGCCAGCAGCTACCGGGGACAGGGTCGGGAAAACACCATATATTTT. It yields the protein CASSYRGQGRENTIYF.

The gene calls are TRBV6-6 and TRBJ1-1, with TRBD1 identical over 9 bases. The germline V gene encodes CDR1 MNHNY and CDR2 SVGAGI (reference sequence). The CDR3 has 15 amino acids. The J segment lost 1 base and the V segment lost 6 bases, leaving 6 bases of the junction unmatched. CDR3 protein: CASSRQGGENTEAFF. CDR3 coding DNA: TGTGCCAGCAGCCGACAGGGGGGTGAGAACACTGAAGCTTTCTTT.

This rearrangement joins TRBV2 to TRBJ1-6, with 9 bases fitting TRBD1. The J segment lost 9 bases and the V segment lost 6 bases, leaving 9 bases of the junction unmatched. This CDR3 comprises 15 residues. Germline values: CDR1 SNHLY, CDR2 FYNNEI. The CDR3 protein is CASSVAGQGSSPLHF. CDR3 DNA: TGTGCCAGCAGCGTGGCGGGACAGGGCAGTTCACCCCTCCACTTT. The full variable domain, in which reference TRBV2 and TRBJ1-6 provide the parts outside the CDR3, is EPEVTQTPSHQVTQMGQEVILRCVPISNHLYFYWYRQILGQKVEFLVSFYNNEISEKSEIFDDQFSVERPDGSNFTLKIRSTKLEDSAMYFCASSVAGQGSSPLHFGNGTRLTVT.

This clone occurred once. The chain is built from TRBV7-2 and TRBJ2-3; D not certain. Germline V gene sequence: CDR1 SGHTA, CDR2 FQGNSA. This CDR3 is built from 14 residues. V gave up 4 bases and J gave up 3 bases, with 11 bases separating them. In nucleotides, the CDR3 is TGTGCCAGCAGCTCCATACGGAGTACAGATACGCAGTATTTT. Its translation is CASSSIRSTDTQYF.

This chain links TRBV27 with TRBJ2-7; 11 bases map to TRBD2. The CDR3 spans 15 residues. J was trimmed by 3 bases and V by 4 bases; bases with no gene match: 5. Germline V CDR1 and CDR2: MNHEY, SMNVEV (reference sequence). The CDR3 region is CASSSTSGGFYEQYF. CDR3 in DNA: TGTGCCAGCAGTTCTACTAGCGGGGGTTTCTACGAGCAGTACTTC.

The chain carries TRBV6-5 and TRBJ1-3; D is unclear. Trimming took off 7 bases at V and 4 bases at J, with 8 bases between the two ends. CDR3 size: 12 residues. Germline V gene sequence: CDR1 MNHEY, CDR2 SVGAGI. CDR3 sequence (DNA): TGTGCCAGCACCAGTGCCGGAAACACCATATATTTT. Translation: CASTSAGNTIYF.

This rearrangement joins TRBV7-9 to TRBJ2-3; perhaps TRBD2 as D (5 bases). Germline V CDR1 and CDR2: SEHNR, FQNEAQ (reference sequence). The CDR3 is made up of 13 amino acids. The V and J ends lost 5 bases and 6 bases respectively, with 12 bases between them. CDR3 sequence reads: CASSPRGTDTQYF. CDR3 nucleotide sequence: TGTGCCAGCAGCCCCCGGGGAACGGATACGCAGTATTTT.

The V and J genes are TRBV2 and TRBJ2-7; D is unresolved. The CDR3 is 14 residues long. Germline V gives CDR1 SNHLY, CDR2 FYNNEI. The V end was cut by 2 bases, the J end by 0 bases, with 8 bases between. The CDR3 is CASSEWASSYEQYF. The CDR3 DNA is TGTGCCAGCAGTGAATGGGCCAGCTCCTACGAGCAGTACTTC.

In regard to this clone: In the same sample, other DNA sequences code for this CDR3. V gene TRBV18 combines with J gene TRBJ1-2; TRBD1 might be the D (5 bases). Germline values: CDR1 KGHSH, CDR2 LQKENI. The CDR3 covers 12 residues. The ends were cut back, 6 bases at V and 4 bases at J, with 9 bases in the middle. This chain's CDR3 is CASSPDSYGYTF. In DNA form, the CDR3 reads TGTGCCAGCTCCCCTGACAGCTATGGCTACACCTTC.

The chain joins TRBV18 to TRBJ1-6; maybe TRBD1 (5 bases). Germline CDR1 KGHSH, CDR2 LQKENI. The V end was cut by 3 bases, the J end by 7 bases, with 13 bases between. The CDR3 is made up of 15 amino acids. CDR3 region: CASSPLEGYNSPLHF. In nucleotides, the CDR3 is TGTGCCAGCTCACCCTTGGAGGGGTACAATTCACCCCTCCACTTT.

The V call is TRBV7-2, the J call TRBJ2-2; 10 nucleotides align to TRBD2. The CDR3 has 17 amino acids. The germline CDR1 and CDR2 sequences are SGHTA and FQGNSA. V was clipped by 0 bases and J by 1 base; unmatched bases: 2. CDR3 in DNA: TGTGCCAGCAGCTTAGCCCCTAGCGGGGGGAACACCGGGGAGCTGTTTTTT. It codes for CASSLAPSGGNTGELFF.

The chain is built from TRBV15 and TRBJ2-1; the D gene is possibly TRBD2 (5 bases). The CDR3 extends over 13 amino acids. Per germline, CDR1 LNHNV and CDR2 YYDKDF (reference sequence). V shed 1 base and J shed 8 bases, with 9 bases lying between them. The CDR3, as DNA: TGTGCCACCAGCAGAGTCCCTAGCTATGAGCAGTTCTTC. Encoded protein: CATSRVPSYEQFF.

V gene TRBV9 combines with J gene TRBJ1-1, with D possibly TRBD1 on 5 matching bases. Trimming shortened V by 4 bases and J by 0 bases, and 13 bases separated the two germline ends. The CDR3 runs 15 residues. Germline V gene sequence: CDR1 SGDLS, CDR2 YYNGEE. The CDR3 bases are TGTGCCAGCAGCCCGGGAGGGGACCTGAACACTGAAGCTTTCTTT. Residues: CASSPGGDLNTEAFF.

This clone turned up a few times. The V call is TRBV2, the J call TRBJ1-5, with a weak D call TRBD1 (5 bases). Germline V gene lookup returns CDR1 SNHLY and CDR2 FYNNEI. The CDR3 totals 13 residues. Trimming left V 4 bases short and J 6 bases short, with 10 bases between. CDR3 sequence (DNA): TGTGCCAGCAGTGTACGGGGGAGTCAGCCCCAGCATTTT. It translates to CASSVRGSQPQHF. The complete variable domain, with remaining parts taken from reference TRBV2 and TRBJ1-5, reads EPEVTQTPSHQVTQMGQEVILRCVPISNHLYFYWYRQILGQKVEFLVSFYNNEISEKSEIFDDQFSVERPDGSNFTLKIRSTKLEDSAMYFCASSVRGSQPQHFGDGTRLSIL.

V and J are TRBV6-1 and TRBJ2-4, with a possible D match to TRBD2 (6 bases). CDR3 size: 17 residues. Looked up from germline, CDR1 is MNHNS and CDR2 is SASEGT. The V gene lost 0 bases and the J gene lost 0 bases, with 12 bases spanning the gap. CDR3 residues: CASSEALGGLAKNIQYF. CDR3 bases: TGTGCCAGCAGTGAAGCGCTAGGAGGGTTAGCCAAAAACATTCAGTACTTC.

The genes are TRBV7-6 and TRBJ1-1; weak D call: TRBD1 (5 bases). Trimming removed 3 bases from V and 8 bases from J, with 13 bases in between. This CDR3 contains 13 residues. Germline lookup yields CDR1 SGHVS and CDR2 FNYEAQ. The DNA for the CDR3 is TGTGCCAGCAGCTTTAGGGGTGGGGCGGAAGCTTTCTTT. Encoded protein: CASSFRGGAEAFF.

The chain is built from TRBV2 and TRBJ2-7; TRBD1 agrees at 8 bases. Trimming removed 6 bases from V and 5 bases from J; junction bases left unmatched: 9. This CDR3 has 14 amino acids. The germline V gene has CDR1 SNHLY and CDR2 FYNNEI. CDR3: CASRPGQVLDEQYF. The CDR3 DNA reads TGTGCCAGCAGGCCGGGACAGGTTTTAGACGAGCAGTACTTC.